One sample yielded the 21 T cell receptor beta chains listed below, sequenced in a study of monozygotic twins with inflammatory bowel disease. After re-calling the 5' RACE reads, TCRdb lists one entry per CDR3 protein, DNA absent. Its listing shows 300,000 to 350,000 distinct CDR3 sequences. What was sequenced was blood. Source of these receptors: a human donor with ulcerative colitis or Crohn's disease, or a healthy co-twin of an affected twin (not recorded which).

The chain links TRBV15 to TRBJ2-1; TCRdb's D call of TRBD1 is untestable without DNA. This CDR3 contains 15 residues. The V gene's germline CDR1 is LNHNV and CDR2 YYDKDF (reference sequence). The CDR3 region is CATSRPQFLDSEQFF.

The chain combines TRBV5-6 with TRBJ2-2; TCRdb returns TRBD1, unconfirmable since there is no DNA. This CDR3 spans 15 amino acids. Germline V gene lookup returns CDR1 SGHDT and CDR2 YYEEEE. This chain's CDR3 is CASRFTQGRTGELFF.

CDR3 protein: CSARRTPNTEAFF. V usage is TRBV20-1 and J usage is TRBJ1-1. Germline V gene data show CDR1 as DFQATT and CDR2 as SNEGSKA (reference sequence). This CDR3 comprises 13 residues.

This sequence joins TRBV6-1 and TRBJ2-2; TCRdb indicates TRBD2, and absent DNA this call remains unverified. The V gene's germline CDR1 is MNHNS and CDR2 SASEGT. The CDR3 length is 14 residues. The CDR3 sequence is CASSVGLAGKVLFF.

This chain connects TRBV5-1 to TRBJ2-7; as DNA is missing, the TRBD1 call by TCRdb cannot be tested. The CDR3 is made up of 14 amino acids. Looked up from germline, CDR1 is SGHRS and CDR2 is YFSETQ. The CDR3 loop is CASSKTDRVNEQYF.

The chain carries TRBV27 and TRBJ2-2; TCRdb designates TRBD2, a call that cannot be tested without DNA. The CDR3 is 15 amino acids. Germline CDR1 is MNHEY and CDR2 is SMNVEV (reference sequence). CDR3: CASSPRAGGSGELFF.

CDR3 protein: CSVEATGTTGELFF. The chain joins TRBV29-1 to TRBJ2-2; the D call of TRBD1 rests on TCRdb alone, since no DNA is present to check it. Looked up from germline, CDR1 is SQVTM and CDR2 is ANQGSEA. This CDR3 is built from 14 residues.

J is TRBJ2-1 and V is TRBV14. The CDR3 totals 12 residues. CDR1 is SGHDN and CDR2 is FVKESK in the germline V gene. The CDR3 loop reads CASSQEYNEQFF.

The CDR3 sequence: CSAKKRERSYNEQFF. The rearrangement links TRBV20-1 to TRBJ2-1; the TRBD2 assignment by TCRdb is unverifiable without DNA. The CDR3 is 15 amino acids. Looked up from germline, CDR1 is DFQATT and CDR2 is SNEGSKA (reference sequence).

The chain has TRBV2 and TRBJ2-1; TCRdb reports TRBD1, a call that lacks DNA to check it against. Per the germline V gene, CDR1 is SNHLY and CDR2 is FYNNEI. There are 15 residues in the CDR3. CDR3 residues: CASSARESPLNEQFF. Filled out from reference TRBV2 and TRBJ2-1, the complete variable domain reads EPEVTQTPSHQVTQMGQEVILRCVPISNHLYFYWYRQILGQKVEFLVSFYNNEISEKSEIFDDQFSVERPDGSNFTLKIRSTKLEDSAMYFCASSARESPLNEQFFGPGTRLTVL.

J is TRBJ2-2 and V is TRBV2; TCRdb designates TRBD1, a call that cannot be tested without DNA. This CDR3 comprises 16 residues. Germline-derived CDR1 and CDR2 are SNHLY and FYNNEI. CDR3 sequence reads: CASSVIGTANTGELFF.

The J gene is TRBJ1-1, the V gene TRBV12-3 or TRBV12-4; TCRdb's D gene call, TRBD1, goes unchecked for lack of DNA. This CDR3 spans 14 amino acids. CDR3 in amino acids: CASSPLNVNTEAFF.

This CDR3 is CASRGTGGYSPLHF. The chain couples TRBV7-9 to TRBJ1-6; TCRdb indicates TRBD1, and absent DNA this call remains unverified. This CDR3 contains 14 residues. CDR1 and CDR2 from the germline V gene are SEHNR and FQNEAQ (reference sequence).

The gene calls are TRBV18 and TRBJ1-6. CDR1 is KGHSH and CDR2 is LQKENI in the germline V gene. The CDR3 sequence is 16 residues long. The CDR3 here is CASSRQRPRYNSPLHF.

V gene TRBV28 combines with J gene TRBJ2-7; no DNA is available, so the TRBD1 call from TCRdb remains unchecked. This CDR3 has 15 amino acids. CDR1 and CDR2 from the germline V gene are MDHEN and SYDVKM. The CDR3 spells CASTDRTGGLYEQYF.

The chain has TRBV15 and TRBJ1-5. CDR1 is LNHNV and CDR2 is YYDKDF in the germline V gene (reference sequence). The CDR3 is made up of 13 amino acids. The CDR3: CATSRDGGVPQHF.

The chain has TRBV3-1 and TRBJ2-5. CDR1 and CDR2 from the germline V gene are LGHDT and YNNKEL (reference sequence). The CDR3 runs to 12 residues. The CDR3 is CASSQDTETQYF.

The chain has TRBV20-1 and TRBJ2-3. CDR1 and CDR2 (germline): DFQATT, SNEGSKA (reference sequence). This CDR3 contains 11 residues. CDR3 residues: CSAKSTDTQYF.

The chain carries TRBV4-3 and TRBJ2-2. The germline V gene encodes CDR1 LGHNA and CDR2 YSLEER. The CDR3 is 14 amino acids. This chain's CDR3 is CASSRLSNTGELFF.

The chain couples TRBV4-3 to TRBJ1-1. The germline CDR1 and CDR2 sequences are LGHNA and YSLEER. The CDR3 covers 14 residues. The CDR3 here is CASSQDLGQLEAFF.

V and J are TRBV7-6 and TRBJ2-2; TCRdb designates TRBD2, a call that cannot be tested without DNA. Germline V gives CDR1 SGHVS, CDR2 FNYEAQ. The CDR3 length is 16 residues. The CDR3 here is CASSLVAGRMPGELFF.